The present TCR beta chain was sequenced within a study of shared clonotypes between healthy human individuals (TCRdb year 2020). About the full investigation: A few men and two women, aged 18 to 49 years, made up the cohort. For each donor, CD4 naive and CD4 memory were each run on three plates, CD8 naive on two plates, and CD8 memory on one plate. To estimate repertoire size and how much clonotype sharing occurs between individuals, the study deeply sequenced the blood TCR repertoires of five healthy adults. Libraries were prepared and TCR repertoires were sequenced by different laboratories using diverse techniques, in order to increase sequencing depth and limit assay-specific biases. Per donor, leukapheresis produced somewhere between about 0.9 and 9 billion PBMCs.

Using the deep immunoSEQ assay, TCR CDR3 regions were amplified from genomic DNA by multiplex PCR. Extracted genomic DNA from each cell subset was distributed evenly across all wells of several immunoSEQ 96-well plates, and each plate was treated as a replicate. For sorted subsets, each replicate PCR was loaded with roughly 190 ng genomic DNA, equivalent to 30,000 or so T cell genomes. Purified libraries were quantified with a Qubit 3.0 fluorometer, sized on a Bioanalyzer 2100, and re-quantified with the KAPA Library Quantification kit. A separate single-read 150-cycle Illumina NextSeq 550 flow cell was used to sequence each immunoSEQ 96-well plate. The original methods were these. The immunoSEQ output contained only junctional sequences without quality scores, so filtering could not match that applied to full-length reads. To assign V/J genes and CDR3, sequences were annotated using PyIR, a Python wrapper for IgBLAST v1.9, with IMGT germline references. Any read was removed if the V/J assignment was weak (E-value above 1e-6), the CDR3 was missing, or the read contained stop codons, out-of-frame junctions, or ambiguous translated residues. A V3J clonotype was defined by an identical inferred V gene, J gene, and CDR3 amino acid sequence. To compute the percentage overlap between repertoires, the number of shared unique clonotypes was divided by the size of the smaller repertoire. Richness of each repertoire was evaluated using RTK rarefaction, the Chao1 estimator, and Recon v2.1 estimates of unobserved clonotypes. For all TCRbeta clonotypes obtained by the gDNA method from several donors, generation probabilities were computed with OLGA. The immuneACCESS repertoire file appears here via TCRdb, limited to in-frame rearrangements. These files lack a portion of the clones; in checked studies, under half of the deficit traces to unresolved V genes, and the cause of the others is not known. Clone size and V and J calls were adopted from that table, with D and trimming inferred from the DNA. Counted in this sample were roughly 2.2 million clones; over 90% of them appeared once. The top ten hold 0.39% of the sample.

The donors were healthy, HIV-negative adults who had no recently reported acute infections or vaccinations. Every donor was a Caucasian adult living in Nashville, Tennessee, USA. Magnetic negative selection was used to enrich CD4+ T cells, after which naive cells were positively selected on CD45RA and the negative fraction became the memory subset. Blood was obtained by leukapheresis, after which PBMCs were separated by Ficoll-Histopaque density gradient centrifugation and cryopreserved in liquid nitrogen vapor phase. Purity and quantity of every magnetically sorted T cell population were checked by analytical flow cytometry. Each sorted fraction had its genomic DNA isolated and then quantified by UV absorbance on a Nanodrop 2000c. Study-level results and caveats: Sharing across a few donors was observed for 4.5% to 6.5% of naive CD4, under 4% of naive CD8, 2.3% of memory CD4, and about 0.4% of memory CD8 clonotypes. Naive subsets generally had larger estimated clonotype richness than memory subsets did. Pairwise subsampling indicated that sequencing depth was expected to affect the degree of clonotype sharing among donors. Sampling was restricted to blood, and TCR repertoires in tissues likely differ from the TCR repertoires found in blood. The genetic and exposure-history diversity represented was limited by the small number of donors. Rarefaction of sorted-subset datasets indicated incomplete sequencing despite the large sequencing depth. Higher generation probabilities were observed for clonotypes shared by all four sorted-subset donors than for non-shared clonotypes.

To note about this clone: What antigen it recognizes has not been identified. No much larger clone is present one base from it, and per-base qualities are unavailable.

Counted from cysteine to phenylalanine, this CDR3 has 13 amino acids. Only the CDR3 DNA stays, 39 bases, in frame from base 1. Trimming costs V 5 bases and J 5 bases, and their ends lie 13 bases apart. In the germline V gene, CDR1 corresponds to SGHNT and CDR2 to YENEEA. The sequencing input was naive CD4+ T cells from PBMCs. In the paper's terms, the cell subset or site label means: CD45RA+ positively selected. The receptor was derived from a man younger than 35 in good health. Some clones in this sample may be carry-over from other donors' samples. Here the chain combines TRBV11-3 and TRBJ2-7, with TRBD2 tentatively as D gene (6 bases match). The DNA is as follows: TGTGCCAGCAGCCCCCACGGCGGGAACGAGCAGTACTTC. Translated, it reads CASSPHGGNEQYF. The entire variable domain, with the stretches around the CDR3 drawn from the reference TRBV11-3 and TRBJ2-7 proteins, is EAGVVQSPRYKIIEKKQPVAFWCNPISGHNTLYWYLQNLGQGPELLIRYENEEAVDDSQLPKDRFSAERLKGVDSTLKIQPAELGDSAVYLCASSPHGGNEQYFGPGTRLTVT.